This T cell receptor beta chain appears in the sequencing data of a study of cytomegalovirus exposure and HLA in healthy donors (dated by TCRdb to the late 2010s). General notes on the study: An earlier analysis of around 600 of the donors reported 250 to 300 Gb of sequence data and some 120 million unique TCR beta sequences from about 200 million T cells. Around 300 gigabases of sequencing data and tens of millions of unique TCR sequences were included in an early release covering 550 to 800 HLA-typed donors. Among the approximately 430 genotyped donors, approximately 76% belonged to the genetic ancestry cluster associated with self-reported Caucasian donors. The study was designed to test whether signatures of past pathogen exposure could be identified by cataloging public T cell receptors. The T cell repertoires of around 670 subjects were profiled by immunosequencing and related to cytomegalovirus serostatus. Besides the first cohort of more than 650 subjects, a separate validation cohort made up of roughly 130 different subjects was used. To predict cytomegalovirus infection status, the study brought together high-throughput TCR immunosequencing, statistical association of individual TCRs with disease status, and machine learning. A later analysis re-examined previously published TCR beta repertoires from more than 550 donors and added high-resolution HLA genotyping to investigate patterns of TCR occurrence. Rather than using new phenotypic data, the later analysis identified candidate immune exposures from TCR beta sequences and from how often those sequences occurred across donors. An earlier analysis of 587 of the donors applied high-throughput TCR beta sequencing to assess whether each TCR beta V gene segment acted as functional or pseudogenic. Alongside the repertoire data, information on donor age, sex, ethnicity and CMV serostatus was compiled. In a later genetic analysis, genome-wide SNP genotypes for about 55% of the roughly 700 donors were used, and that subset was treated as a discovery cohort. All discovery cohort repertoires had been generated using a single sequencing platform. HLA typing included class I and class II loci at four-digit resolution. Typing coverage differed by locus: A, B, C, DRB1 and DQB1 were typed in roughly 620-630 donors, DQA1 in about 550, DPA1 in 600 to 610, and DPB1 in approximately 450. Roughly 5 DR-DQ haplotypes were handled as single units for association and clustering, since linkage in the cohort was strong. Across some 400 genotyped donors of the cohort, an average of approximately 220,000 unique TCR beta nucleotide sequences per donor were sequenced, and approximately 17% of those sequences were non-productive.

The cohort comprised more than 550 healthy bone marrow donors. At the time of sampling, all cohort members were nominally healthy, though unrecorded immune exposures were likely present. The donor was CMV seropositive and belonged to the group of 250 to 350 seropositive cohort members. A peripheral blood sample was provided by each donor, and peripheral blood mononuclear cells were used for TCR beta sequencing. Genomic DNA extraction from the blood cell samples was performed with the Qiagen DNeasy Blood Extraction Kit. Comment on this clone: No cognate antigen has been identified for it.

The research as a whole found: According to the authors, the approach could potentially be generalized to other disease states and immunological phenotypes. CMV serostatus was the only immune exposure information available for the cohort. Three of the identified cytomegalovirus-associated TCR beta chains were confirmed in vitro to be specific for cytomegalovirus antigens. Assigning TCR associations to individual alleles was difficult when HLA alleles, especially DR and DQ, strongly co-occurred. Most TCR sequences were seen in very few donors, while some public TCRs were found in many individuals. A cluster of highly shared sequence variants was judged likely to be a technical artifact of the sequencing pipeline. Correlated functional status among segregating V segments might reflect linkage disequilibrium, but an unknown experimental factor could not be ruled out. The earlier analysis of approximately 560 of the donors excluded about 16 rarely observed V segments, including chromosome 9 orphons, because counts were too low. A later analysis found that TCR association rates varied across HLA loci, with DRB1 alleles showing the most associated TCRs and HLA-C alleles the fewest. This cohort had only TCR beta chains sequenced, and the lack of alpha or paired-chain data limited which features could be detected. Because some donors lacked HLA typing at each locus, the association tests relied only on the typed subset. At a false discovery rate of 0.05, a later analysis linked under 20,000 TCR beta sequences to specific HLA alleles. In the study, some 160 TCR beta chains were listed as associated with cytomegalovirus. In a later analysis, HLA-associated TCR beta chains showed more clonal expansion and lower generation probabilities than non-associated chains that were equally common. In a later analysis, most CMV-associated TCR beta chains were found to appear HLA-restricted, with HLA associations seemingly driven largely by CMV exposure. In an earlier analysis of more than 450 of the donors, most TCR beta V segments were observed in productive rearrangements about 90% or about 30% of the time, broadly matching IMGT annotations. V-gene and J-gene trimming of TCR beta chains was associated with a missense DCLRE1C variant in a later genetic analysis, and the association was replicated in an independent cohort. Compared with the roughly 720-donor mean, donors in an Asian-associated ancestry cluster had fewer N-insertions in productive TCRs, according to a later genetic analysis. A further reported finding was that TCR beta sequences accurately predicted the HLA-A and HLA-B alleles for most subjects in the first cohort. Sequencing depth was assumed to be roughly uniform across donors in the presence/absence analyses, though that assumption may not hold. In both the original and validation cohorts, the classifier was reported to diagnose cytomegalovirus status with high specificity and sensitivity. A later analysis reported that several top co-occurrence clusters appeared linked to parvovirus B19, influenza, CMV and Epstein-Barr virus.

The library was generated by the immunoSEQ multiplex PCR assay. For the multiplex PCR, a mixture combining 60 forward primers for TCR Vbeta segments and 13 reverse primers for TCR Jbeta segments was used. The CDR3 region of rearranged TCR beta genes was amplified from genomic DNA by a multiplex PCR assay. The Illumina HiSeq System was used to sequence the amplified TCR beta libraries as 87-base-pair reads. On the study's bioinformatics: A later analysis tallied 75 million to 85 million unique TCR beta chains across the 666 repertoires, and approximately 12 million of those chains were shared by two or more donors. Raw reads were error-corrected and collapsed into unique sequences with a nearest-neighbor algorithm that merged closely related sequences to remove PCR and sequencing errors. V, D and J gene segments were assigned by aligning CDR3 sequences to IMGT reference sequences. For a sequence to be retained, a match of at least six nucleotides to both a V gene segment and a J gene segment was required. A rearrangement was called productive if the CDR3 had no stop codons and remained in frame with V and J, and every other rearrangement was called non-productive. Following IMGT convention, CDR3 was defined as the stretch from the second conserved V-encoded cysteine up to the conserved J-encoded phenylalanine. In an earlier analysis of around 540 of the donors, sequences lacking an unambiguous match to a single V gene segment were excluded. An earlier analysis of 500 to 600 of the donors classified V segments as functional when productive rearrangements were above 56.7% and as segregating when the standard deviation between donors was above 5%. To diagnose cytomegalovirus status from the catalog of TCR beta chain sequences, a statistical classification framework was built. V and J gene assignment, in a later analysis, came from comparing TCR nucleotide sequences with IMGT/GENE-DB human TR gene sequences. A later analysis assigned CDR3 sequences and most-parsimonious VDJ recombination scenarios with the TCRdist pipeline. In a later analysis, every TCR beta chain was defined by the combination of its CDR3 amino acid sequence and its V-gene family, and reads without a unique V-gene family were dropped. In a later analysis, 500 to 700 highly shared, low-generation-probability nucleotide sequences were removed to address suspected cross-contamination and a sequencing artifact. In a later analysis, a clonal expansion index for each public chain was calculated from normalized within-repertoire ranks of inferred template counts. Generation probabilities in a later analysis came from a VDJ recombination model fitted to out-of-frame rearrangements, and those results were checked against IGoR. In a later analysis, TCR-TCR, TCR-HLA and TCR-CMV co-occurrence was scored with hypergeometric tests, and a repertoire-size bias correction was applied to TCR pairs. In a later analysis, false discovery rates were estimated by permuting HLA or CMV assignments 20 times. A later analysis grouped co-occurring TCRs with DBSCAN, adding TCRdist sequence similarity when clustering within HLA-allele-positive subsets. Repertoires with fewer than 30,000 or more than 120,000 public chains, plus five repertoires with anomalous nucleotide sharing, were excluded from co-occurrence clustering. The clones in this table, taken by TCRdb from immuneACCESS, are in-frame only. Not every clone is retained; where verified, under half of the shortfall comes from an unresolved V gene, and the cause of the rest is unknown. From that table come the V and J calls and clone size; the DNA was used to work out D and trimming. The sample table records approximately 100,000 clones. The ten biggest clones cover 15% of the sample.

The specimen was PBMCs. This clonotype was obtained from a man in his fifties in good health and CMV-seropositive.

The nucleotides are TGCGCCAGCAGCCAACCCCGAATGCGGGGTTACACTGAAGCTTTCTTT. The resulting protein is CASSQPRMRGYTEAFF. Recombination connected TRBV4-1 to TRBJ1-1; the D gene remains uncertain. The germline V gene gives CDR1 as MGHRA and CDR2 as YSYEKL. The CDR3 runs 16 amino acids, cysteine and phenylalanine included. The sequence is cut down to CDR3 DNA, 48 bases in frame from base 1. V drops 2 bases and J drops 3 bases, leaving 16 bases in between.